This record concerns one TCR beta chain sequence. Reverse transcription of roughly 0.5 to 1 ug RNA was carried out with random hexamers. TCRdb itself ran the immunoSEQ multiplex PCR reads through MiXCR, one entry per CDR3 protein. The sample has around 130,000 distinct CDR3 sequences, around 75% seen once; the top ten hold roughly 0.48%. The authors carried out high-throughput sequencing of TCR beta. They applied it to CD8+ and CD4+ T cells obtained from blood. This record comes from a study of CD8 T cells in Susac syndrome. The sequenced sample consisted of CD8+ T cells from PBMCs. This receptor was identified in a human donor with multiple sclerosis.

The CDR3, as DNA: TGTGCCAGTACCTGGGGACGGGCGACGAGGGCCCAGCATTTT. Protein product: CASTWGRATRAQHF. The V call is TRBV19, the J call TRBJ1-5, with D possibly matching TRBD1 (5 bases). CDR1 and CDR2 (germline): LNHDA, SQIVND (reference sequence). The V end lost 7 bases, the J end lost 11 bases, and 21 bases lay between the germline ends. The CDR3 spans 14 residues.